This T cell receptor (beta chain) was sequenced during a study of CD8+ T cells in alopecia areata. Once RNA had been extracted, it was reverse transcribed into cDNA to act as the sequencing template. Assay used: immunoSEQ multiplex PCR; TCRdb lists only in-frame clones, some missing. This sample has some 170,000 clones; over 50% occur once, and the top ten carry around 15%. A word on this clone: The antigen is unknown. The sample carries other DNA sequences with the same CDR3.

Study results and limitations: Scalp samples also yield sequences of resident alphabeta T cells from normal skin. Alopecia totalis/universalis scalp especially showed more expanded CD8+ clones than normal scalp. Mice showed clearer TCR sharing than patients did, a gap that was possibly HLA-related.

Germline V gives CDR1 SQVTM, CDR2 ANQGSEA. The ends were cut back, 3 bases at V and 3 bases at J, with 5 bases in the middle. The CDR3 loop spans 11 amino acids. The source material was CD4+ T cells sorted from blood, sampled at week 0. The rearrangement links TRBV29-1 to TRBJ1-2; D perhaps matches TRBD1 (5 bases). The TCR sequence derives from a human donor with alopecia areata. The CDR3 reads CSVDRDYGYTF. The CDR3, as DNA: TGCAGCGTTGACAGGGACTATGGCTACACCTTC.